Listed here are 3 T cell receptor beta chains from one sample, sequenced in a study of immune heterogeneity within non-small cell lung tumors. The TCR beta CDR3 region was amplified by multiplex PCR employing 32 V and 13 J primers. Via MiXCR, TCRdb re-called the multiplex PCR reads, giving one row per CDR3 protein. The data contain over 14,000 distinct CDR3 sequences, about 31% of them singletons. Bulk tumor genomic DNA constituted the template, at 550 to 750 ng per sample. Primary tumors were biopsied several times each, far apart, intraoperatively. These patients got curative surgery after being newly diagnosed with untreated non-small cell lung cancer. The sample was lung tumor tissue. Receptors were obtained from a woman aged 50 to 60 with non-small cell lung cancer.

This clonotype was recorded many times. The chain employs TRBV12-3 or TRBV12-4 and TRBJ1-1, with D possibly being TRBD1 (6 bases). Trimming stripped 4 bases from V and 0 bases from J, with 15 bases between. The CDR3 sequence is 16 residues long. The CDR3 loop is CASSSAPTGMNTEAFF. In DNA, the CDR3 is TGTGCCAGCAGTTCAGCGCCGACAGGAATGAACACTGAAGCTTTCTTT.

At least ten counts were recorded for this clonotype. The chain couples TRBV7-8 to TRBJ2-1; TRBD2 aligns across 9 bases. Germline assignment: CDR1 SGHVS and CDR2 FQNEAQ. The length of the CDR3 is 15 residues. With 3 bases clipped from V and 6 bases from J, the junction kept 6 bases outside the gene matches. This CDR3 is CASSFGGAGGNEQFF. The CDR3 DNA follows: TGTGCCAGCAGCTTTGGGGGAGCGGGGGGCAATGAGCAGTTCTTC. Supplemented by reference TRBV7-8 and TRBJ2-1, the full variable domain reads GAGVSQSPRYKVAKRGQDVALRCDPISGHVSLFWYQQALGQGPEFLTYFQNEAQLDKSGLPSDRFFAERPEGSVSTLKIQRTQQEDSAVYLCASSFGGAGGNEQFFGPGTRLTVL.

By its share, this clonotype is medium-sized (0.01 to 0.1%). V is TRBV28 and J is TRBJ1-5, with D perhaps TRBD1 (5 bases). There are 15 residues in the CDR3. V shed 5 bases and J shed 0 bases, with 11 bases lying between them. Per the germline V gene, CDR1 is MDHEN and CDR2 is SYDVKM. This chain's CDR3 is CASSPDTISNQPQHF. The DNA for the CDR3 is TGTGCCAGCAGTCCGGACACCATTAGCAATCAGCCCCAGCATTTT.